These 22 T cell receptor beta chains came from one sample sequenced in a study of blood T cell repertoires in COVID-19. Profiling relied on immunoSEQ multiplex PCR, and the TCRdb table lists in-frame clones only, not all of them. The table includes under 150,000 clones, about 85% detected once. The sequenced sample was peripheral blood. The receptors shown here come from a man aged 40-49 years with acute or convalescent COVID-19.

The V and J genes are TRBV9 and TRBJ2-3; weak D call: TRBD2 (5 bases). The V and J ends lost 0 bases and 0 bases respectively, with 14 bases between them. The CDR3 is made up of 17 amino acids. In germline, CDR1 is SGDLS, CDR2 YYNGEE. In DNA, the CDR3 is TGTGCCAGCAGCGTAGGTATCAGCTGGACTAGCACAGATACGCAGTATTTT. Its protein is CASSVGISWTSTDTQYF.

The rearrangement uses TRBV28 and TRBJ1-1; no clear D gene. The V gene's germline CDR1 is MDHEN and CDR2 SYDVKM. V was cut by 4 bases and J by 3 bases, with 15 bases left in between. The CDR3 totals 15 residues. The DNA for the CDR3 is TGTGCCAGCAGTTCCCGATCGCTAGGTTACACTGAAGCTTTCTTT. Translating gives CASSSRSLGYTEAFF.

The J gene is TRBJ2-3, the V gene TRBV29-1; TRBD1 might be the D (6 bases). Trimming left V 1 base short and J 3 bases short, with 14 bases between. Germline-derived CDR1 and CDR2 are SQVTM and ANQGSEA. CDR3 length equals 15 residues. The CDR3 spells CSVEGTERVTDTQYF. CDR3 in DNA: TGCAGCGTTGAAGGGACAGAGCGTGTGACAGATACGCAGTATTTT.

V and J are TRBV7-2 and TRBJ2-1; 7 bases match TRBD2. The CDR3 spans 15 residues. Germline CDR1 and CDR2: SGHTA and FQGNSA. Trimming removed 0 bases from V and 7 bases from J; junction bases left unmatched: 6. CDR3 loop: CASSLAGGGLNEQFF. Here the CDR3 DNA reads TGTGCCAGCAGCTTAGCGGGGGGAGGGCTGAATGAGCAGTTCTTC.

This clone has a single count. This rearrangement joins TRBV10-3 to TRBJ1-2; no reliable D call. The V gene lost 8 bases and the J gene lost 0 bases, with 13 bases spanning the gap. The CDR3 extends over 14 amino acids. The germline CDR1 and CDR2 sequences are ENHRY and SYGVKD. The CDR3: CAISPEPSNYGYTF. The DNA of the CDR3 is TGTGCCATCTCCCCAGAACCCTCTAACTATGGCTACACCTTC.

The chain joins TRBV2 to TRBJ1-5; possible D gene TRBD1, 6 bases. Germline CDR1 is SNHLY and CDR2 is FYNNEI. V was trimmed by 6 bases and J by 4 bases, leaving 10 bases between them. The CDR3 has 13 residues. Here the CDR3 DNA reads TGTGCCAGCAGGGGACAAGTTAATCAGCCCCAGCATTTT. As protein: CASRGQVNQPQHF. The whole variable domain, filled in from reference TRBV2 and TRBJ1-5, reads EPEVTQTPSHQVTQMGQEVILRCVPISNHLYFYWYRQILGQKVEFLVSFYNNEISEKSEIFDDQFSVERPDGSNFTLKIRSTKLEDSAMYFCASRGQVNQPQHFGDGTRLSIL.

The CDR3 DNA sequence: TGTGCCAGCAGACGGACTAGCGGGGGCACAGATACGCAGTATTTT. This translates into CASRRTSGGTDTQYF. This chain connects TRBV6-4 to TRBJ2-3; 12 nucleotides align to TRBD2. Trimming removed 6 bases from V and 1 base from J; junction bases left unmatched: 2. The CDR3 contains 15 residues. The V gene's germline CDR1 is MRHNA and CDR2 SNTAGT.

Comments on this clone: Just one base apart from a much larger clone, this may be a read error. The identical CDR3 is also encoded by other nucleotide sequences in the sample. The rearrangement links TRBV4-3 to TRBJ2-7; TRBD1 matches 7 bases. The germline V gene encodes CDR1 LGHNA and CDR2 YSLEER. Trimming at V came to 4 bases and at J to 4 bases, leaving 4 bases not matched to a gene. The CDR3 contains 13 residues. The CDR3 is CASSRDRDYEQYF. CDR3 bases: TGCGCCAGCAGCCGAGACAGGGATTACGAGCAGTACTTC.

This chain joins TRBV29-1 and TRBJ2-1, with TRBD2 matching 9 bases. V shed 1 base and J 4 bases; nucleotides not matched to a gene: 11. Germline assignment: CDR1 SQVTM and CDR2 ANQGSEA. There are 17 residues in the CDR3. CDR3 nucleotide sequence: TGCAGCGTTGAAGGTATAGGCGGGGGGGGACGGTACAATGAGCAGTTCTTC. Its protein product is CSVEGIGGGGRYNEQFF.

The rearrangement links TRBV24-1 to TRBJ1-5; D perhaps matches TRBD1 (6 bases). CDR1 is KGHDR, CDR2 SFDVKD, per germline. This CDR3 is 14 amino acids long. The germline V and J ends were trimmed by 4 bases and 3 bases, with 9 bases remaining between them. CDR3 coding DNA: TGTGCCACCAGTGACGGACAGTACAATCAGCCCCAGCATTTT. The encoded protein is CATSDGQYNQPQHF.

CDR3 DNA sequence: TGCAGCGTTGGTTACTCCTACAATGAGCAGTTCTTC. Protein sequence: CSVGYSYNEQFF. The rearrangement uses TRBV29-1 and TRBJ2-1; D is uncertain. The CDR3 has 12 residues. Deletions cut 4 bases from V and 0 bases from J, with 4 bases between. Germline V CDR1 and CDR2: SQVTM, ANQGSEA.

This clone showed up just a few times. The V gene is TRBV11-2, the J gene TRBJ1-1; D might be TRBD1 (5 bases). V lost 4 bases and J 4 bases, leaving 16 bases between the germline ends. The germline V gene has CDR1 SGHAT and CDR2 FQNNGV. This CDR3 has 15 amino acids. CDR3 loop: CASSSGGGMGTEAFF. In DNA, the CDR3 is TGTGCCAGCAGCTCGGGGGGTGGGATGGGCACTGAAGCTTTCTTT.

The CDR3 region is CSAILSYEQYF. The CDR3 DNA sequence: TGCAGTGCTATTCTTAGCTACGAGCAGTACTTC. J is TRBJ2-7 and V is TRBV20-1; D is uncertain. The V gene lost 4 bases and the J gene lost 3 bases, with 7 bases spanning the gap. Germline-derived CDR1 and CDR2 are DFQATT and SNEGSKA (reference sequence). This CDR3 region has 11 residues.

This clone occurred a few times. The same CDR3 is also encoded by other DNA sequences in this sample. The chain combines TRBV7-9 with TRBJ1-1; tentatively, D is TRBD1 (5 bases). The V end was cut by 5 bases, the J end by 5 bases, with 12 bases between. The CDR3 length is 13 residues. From germline, CDR1 is SEHNR and CDR2 FQNEAQ (reference sequence). The CDR3 protein is CASSTQGGTEAFF. The CDR3 nucleotides read TGTGCCAGCAGCACCCAGGGTGGAACTGAAGCTTTCTTT. The whole variable domain, filled in from reference TRBV7-9 and TRBJ1-1, reads DTGVSQNPRHKITKRGQNVTFRCDPISEHNRLYWYRQTLGQGPEFLTYFQNEAQLEKSRLLSDRFSAERPKGSFSTLEIQRTEQGDSAMYLCASSTQGGTEAFFGQGTRLTVV.

This clone was detected a few times. The V and J genes are TRBV7-2 and TRBJ1-2, with TRBD1 identical over 8 bases. In germline, CDR1 is SGHTA, CDR2 FQGNSA. V trimming: 4 bases; J trimming: 4 bases; junction bases outside the gene matches: 5. The CDR3 totals 14 residues. The CDR3 DNA reads TGTGCCAGCAGCTCAACGGACAGGGCCTATGGCTACACCTTC. Translated: CASSSTDRAYGYTF.

This rearrangement joins TRBV3-1 (or the pseudogene TRBV3-2) to TRBJ2-1; 11 bases agree with TRBD2. From germline, CDR1 is LGHDT and CDR2 YNNKEL (reference sequence). The CDR3 runs to 16 residues. The J segment lost 8 bases and the V segment lost 4 bases, leaving 10 bases of the junction unmatched. The CDR3 DNA sequence: TGTGCCAGCAGCCCCGTGCTAGCGGGGGGTTCGGATGAGCAGTTCTTC. It encodes CASSPVLAGGSDEQFF.

The genes are TRBV28 and TRBJ2-7, with 11 positions matching TRBD1. There are 14 residues in the CDR3. After removal of 6 bases from V and 0 bases from J, the junction contained 1 base not matched to a gene. The germline gives CDR1 MDHEN, CDR2 SYDVKM. CDR3 nucleotides: TGTGCCAGCAGGGGGACAGGGGGCTCCTACGAGCAGTACTTC. This encodes CASRGTGGSYEQYF. The variable domain in full, completed from reference TRBV28 and TRBJ2-7, reads DVKVTQSSRYLVKRTGEKVFLECVQDMDHENMFWYRQDPGLGLRLIYFSYDVKMKEKGDIPEGYSVSREKKERFSLILESASTNQTSMYLCASRGTGGSYEQYFGPGTRLTVT.

The gene calls are TRBV9 and TRBJ2-1; 9 nucleotides line up with TRBD1. Germline-derived CDR1 and CDR2 are SGDLS and YYNGEE. Germline trimming cut 0 bases from V and 4 bases from J; bases unmatched to any gene: 2. This CDR3 region has 15 residues. The CDR3 DNA sequence: TGTGCCAGCAGCGTAGCGACAGGGGGTTACAATGAGCAGTTCTTC. Residues: CASSVATGGYNEQFF.

This clone was detected a few times. The chain couples TRBV5-4 to TRBJ2-1; 11 bases line up with TRBD2. The CDR3 spans 16 residues. The V gene end was trimmed by 4 bases and the J gene end by 1 base; junction bases not matched to a gene: 4. In germline, CDR1 is SGHNT, CDR2 YYREEE (reference sequence). DNA of the CDR3: TGTGCCAGCAGCCGTAGCGGGGGGGCATCCTACAATGAGCAGTTCTTC. Translation: CASSRSGGASYNEQFF.

The chain uses TRBV19 and TRBJ2-4; TRBD2 agrees at 7 bases. The junction had 8 bases not matched to a gene; V was cut back by 8 bases and J by 7 bases. Germline V gene sequence: CDR1 LNHDA, CDR2 SQIVND (reference sequence). This CDR3 has 13 amino acids. The CDR3 sequence: CASDPGGVNIQYF. The CDR3 DNA reads TGTGCCAGTGACCCTGGGGGGGTTAACATTCAGTACTTC. Full variable domain (rest looked up from reference TRBV19 and TRBJ2-4): DGGITQSPKYLFRKEGQNVTLSCEQNLNHDAMYWYRQDPGQGLRLIYYSQIVNDFQKGDIAEGYSVSREKKESFPLTVTSAQKNPTAFYLCASDPGGVNIQYFGAGTRLSVL.

The chain recombines TRBV5-1 with TRBJ2-2; D is unresolved. Germline V CDR1 and CDR2: SGHRS, YFSETQ. The CDR3 covers 15 residues. Trimming stripped 2 bases from V and 2 bases from J, with 10 bases between. CDR3 bases: TGCGCCAGCAGCTTTAGCCGGCCAAACACCGGGGAGCTGTTTTTT. Its translation: CASSFSRPNTGELFF. Using reference TRBV5-1 and TRBJ2-2 for the parts outside the CDR3, the full variable domain is KAGVTQTPRYLIKTRGQQVTLSCSPISGHRSVSWYQQTPGQGLQFLFEYFSETQRNKGNFPGRFSGRQFSNSRSEMNVSTLELGDSALYLCASSFSRPNTGELFFGEGSRLTVL.

V and J are TRBV2 and TRBJ2-3; tentatively, D is TRBD2 (6 bases). In germline, CDR1 is SNHLY, CDR2 FYNNEI. The CDR3 is 14 amino acids. Trimming took 6 bases from V and 3 from J, leaving 13 bases between them. The DNA of the CDR3 is TGTGCCAGCAGGGGGGGAAGGCAGACAGATACGCAGTATTTT. Translation: CASRGGRQTDTQYF.